One sample yielded the 26 T cell receptor beta chains listed below, sequenced in a study of cytomegalovirus exposure and HLA in healthy donors. Both 60 Vbeta primers and 13 Jbeta primers went into the PCR. The data were produced by immunoSEQ multiplex PCR, yet TCRdb's version contains in-frame clones alone and is incomplete. The table has 60,000 to 85,000 clones, under 80% seen once. Sequencing used PBMCs. Receptor source: a man aged 55-75 years in good health and CMV-seropositive.

CDR3 sequence (DNA): TGTGCCAGCAGGTGGGAGGGCTACACCTTC. Its translation: CASRWEGYTF. The V call is TRBV2, the J call TRBJ1-2, with D unresolved. Germline-derived CDR1 and CDR2 are SNHLY and FYNNEI. V was cut by 6 bases and J by 8 bases, with 7 bases left in between. The CDR3 sequence is 10 residues long.

This chain joins TRBV4-3 and TRBJ2-1, with 11 bases identical to TRBD2. V was clipped by 0 bases and J by 4 bases; unmatched bases: 8. CDR3 length equals 18 residues. Germline V gene sequence: CDR1 LGHNA, CDR2 YSLEER. The CDR3 loop reads CASSQDPASGGSYNEQFF. The DNA for the CDR3 is TGCGCCAGCAGCCAAGATCCGGCTAGCGGGGGGTCTTACAATGAGCAGTTCTTC.

Comment on this clone: Other DNA sequences in this specimen translate into the identical CDR3. V gene TRBV9 combines with J gene TRBJ1-3; 8 positions agree with TRBD1. The germline V gene encodes CDR1 SGDLS and CDR2 YYNGEE. V lost 0 bases to trimming and J lost 4 bases; unmatched junction nucleotides: 3. This CDR3 contains 15 residues. CDR3 sequence reads: CASSVATGAGNTIYF. The CDR3 nucleotides read TGTGCCAGCAGCGTAGCGACAGGGGCAGGAAACACCATATATTTT. Full variable domain (outside the CDR3, taken from reference TRBV9 and TRBJ1-3): DSGVTQTPKHLITATGQRVTLRCSPRSGDLSVYWYQQSLDQGLQFLIQYYNGEERAKGNILERFSAQQFPDLHSELNLSSLELGDSALYFCASSVATGAGNTIYFGEGSWLTVV.

This clone was detected only once. The junction and the germline gene differ at one end; a read error may be behind it. The chain links TRBV7-9 to TRBJ2-7, with TRBD2 matching 10 bases. This CDR3 contains 16 residues. Germline loops: CDR1 SEHNR, CDR2 FQNEAQ (reference sequence). The CDR3 here is CSSSPSTSGDGGEQYF. CDR3 sequence (DNA): TGTTCCAGCAGCCCATCAACTAGCGGGGATGGGGGGGAGCAGTACTTC.

The chain couples TRBV30 to TRBJ1-2; 8 bases fit TRBD1. With 3 bases clipped from V and 5 bases from J, the junction kept 2 bases outside the gene matches. The CDR3 is 12 residues long. Per the germline V gene, CDR1 is GTSNPN and CDR2 is SVGIG (reference sequence). The CDR3 spells CAWRRTGYGYTF. The CDR3, as DNA: TGTGCCTGGAGGAGGACAGGGTATGGCTACACCTTC.

J is TRBJ1-6 and V is TRBV6-8, with 7 bases matching TRBD1. This CDR3 region has 17 residues. With V trimmed by 2 bases and J by 3 bases, 7 bases remained unmatched. The germline V gene encodes CDR1 MNHGY and CDR2 SAAAGT. The CDR3, as DNA: TGTGCCAGCAGTTACCCAATTCGGACAGGCTATAATTCACCCCTCCACTTT. Translation: CASSYPIRTGYNSPLHF.

The V and J genes are TRBV27 and TRBJ2-7, with a tentative D call TRBD1 (6 bases). V shed 2 bases and J shed 0 bases, with 8 bases lying between them. CDR3 size: 14 residues. Germline values: CDR1 MNHEY, CDR2 SMNVEV (reference sequence). DNA of the CDR3: TGTGCCAGCAGTTTAACAGGGAGCTCCTACGAGCAGTACTTC. Residues: CASSLTGSSYEQYF.

The genes are TRBV9 and TRBJ1-3; the match to TRBD1 covers 7 bases. This CDR3 comprises 16 residues. V was pared by 0 bases and J by 0 bases, with 3 bases of the junction left unmatched. CDR1 and CDR2 (germline): SGDLS, YYNGEE. DNA of the CDR3: TGTGCCAGCAGCGTAGGGACAGGAATCTCTGGAAACACCATATATTTT. It specifies CASSVGTGISGNTIYF.

V usage is TRBV5-1 and J usage is TRBJ1-4; D is ambiguous. Trimming shortened V by 4 bases and J by 4 bases, and 11 bases separated the two germline ends. The CDR3 is made up of 14 amino acids. Germline V lookup: CDR1 SGHRS, CDR2 YFSETQ. The CDR3 is CASSLDTFNEKLFF. Written as DNA, the CDR3 is TGCGCCAGCAGCCTCGACACGTTTAATGAAAAACTGTTTTTT.

The chain recombines TRBV6-5 with TRBJ1-1; D remains unclear. The germline V gene has CDR1 MNHEY and CDR2 SVGAGI. Trimming pared 5 bases from V and 1 base from J, leaving 8 bases between. The CDR3 totals 13 residues. DNA of the CDR3: TGTGCCAGCAGTGTAGGAGGGAACACTGAAGCTTTCTTT. Amino acid sequence: CASSVGGNTEAFF.

The rearrangement links TRBV5-1 to TRBJ1-2; D is perhaps TRBD1 (6 bases). From germline, CDR1 is SGHRS and CDR2 YFSETQ. The CDR3 has 13 residues. V lost 4 bases and J lost 1, with 8 bases in between. The CDR3 region has the DNA TGCGCCAGCAGCCCGGACAGTAACTATGGCTACACCTTC. Protein: CASSPDSNYGYTF.

The chain has TRBV10-3 and TRBJ2-3; D perhaps matches TRBD2 (6 bases). CDR1 is ENHRY and CDR2 is SYGVKD in the germline V gene. The CDR3 extends over 14 amino acids. With 1 base removed from V and 2 bases from J, the gap between germline ends came to 7 bases. The CDR3 is CAISEWRVTDTQYF. Here the CDR3 DNA reads TGTGCCATCAGTGAGTGGAGGGTCACAGATACGCAGTATTTT.

The chain carries TRBV6-5 and TRBJ1-1; D gene uncertain. The germline V and J ends were trimmed by 5 bases and 1 base, with 8 bases remaining between them. Germline CDR1 MNHEY, CDR2 SVGAGI. This CDR3 is built from 13 residues. The CDR3 is CASSQTQNTEAFF. CDR3 bases: TGTGCCAGCAGTCAGACTCAGAACACTGAAGCTTTCTTT.

This chain uses TRBV5-1 with TRBJ2-1; D may be TRBD2 (5 bases). This CDR3 region has 14 residues. The germline V gene encodes CDR1 SGHRS and CDR2 YFSETQ. Trimming stripped 4 bases from V and 8 bases from J, with 16 bases between. The CDR3 reads CASSPGIPGDEQFF. The CDR3 DNA reads TGCGCCAGCAGCCCGGGAATACCCGGGGATGAGCAGTTCTTC.

The chain employs TRBV6-1 and TRBJ2-7; D not resolved. CDR1 is MNHNS, CDR2 SASEGT, per germline. This CDR3 region has 13 residues. V was shortened by 6 bases and J by 7 bases, with 16 bases between the two germline ends. The CDR3 spells CASRSRSGCEQYF. The DNA for the CDR3 is TGTGCCAGCAGGAGTCGCTCTGGTTGTGAGCAGTACTTC.

This clone was seen only a few times. The chain recombines TRBV7-9 with TRBJ2-1, with 7 bases identical to TRBD2. The V gene end was trimmed by 5 bases and the J gene end by 7 bases; junction bases not matched to a gene: 14. The CDR3 length is 16 residues. Germline values: CDR1 SEHNR, CDR2 FQNEAQ (reference sequence). CDR3 region: CASSGTGGSGWNEQFF. The DNA of the CDR3 is TGTGCCAGCAGCGGAACGGGGGGATCCGGCTGGAATGAGCAGTTCTTC.

The chain employs TRBV6-1 and TRBJ2-2, with TRBD1 as a possible D gene (6 bases). Germline CDR1 and CDR2: MNHNS and SASEGT. This CDR3 region has 16 residues. V was pared by 4 bases and J by 0 bases, with 12 bases between. The CDR3 nucleotides are TGTGCCAGCAGTGGTCAGACAGGATCGAACACCGGGGAGCTGTTTTTT. Residues: CASSGQTGSNTGELFF.

This rearrangement joins TRBV18 to TRBJ1-1; D gene uncertain. This CDR3 comprises 13 residues. Trimming cost V 3 bases and J 4 bases, with 9 bases left between them. Germline V CDR1 and CDR2: KGHSH, LQKENI. CDR3 sequence reads: CASSPEVGTEAFF. CDR3 DNA: TGTGCCAGCTCACCCGAGGTGGGCACTGAAGCTTTCTTT.

CDR3 in amino acids: CASSSGGLALTLETQYF. The CDR3 nucleotides read TGTGCCAGCAGCTCGGGCGGGCTGGCGTTGACACTAGAGACCCAGTACTTC. The gene calls are TRBV5-4 and TRBJ2-5, with a weak D call TRBD2 (5 bases). V lost 3 bases and J lost 4, with 22 bases in between. The CDR3 runs 17 residues. From germline, CDR1 is SGHNT and CDR2 YYREEE (reference sequence).

This clone turned up a few times. The genes are TRBV4-2 and TRBJ2-7; D is perhaps TRBD1 (6 bases). Germline CDR1 reads LGHNA; CDR2 reads YNFKEQ. The ends were cut back, 0 bases at V and 4 bases at J, with 13 bases in the middle. CDR3 length: 15 amino acids. Written as DNA, the CDR3 is TGTGCCAGCAGCCAAGATCGCGCAGGGGAGTACGAGCAGTACTTC. Translated, it gives CASSQDRAGEYEQYF.

This clone was recorded only once. This chain joins TRBV7-7 and TRBJ2-2; no reliable D call. CDR3 size: 12 residues. Germline V gene lookup returns CDR1 SSHAT and CDR2 FNYEAQ (reference sequence). V dropped 8 bases and J dropped 0 bases, with 4 bases sitting between them. CDR3 loop: CASGANTGELFF. The CDR3 coding sequence is TGTGCCAGCGGAGCGAACACCGGGGAGCTGTTTTTT.

This clone occurred a few times. This chain uses TRBV2 with TRBJ2-7; D gene ambiguous. This CDR3 is 12 amino acids long. The germline CDR1 and CDR2 sequences are SNHLY and FYNNEI. Trimming took 7 bases from V and 4 from J, leaving 11 bases between them. The CDR3 coding sequence is TGTGCCAGCACCGACGACTTGTACGAGCAGTACTTC. Translation: CASTDDLYEQYF.

The J gene is TRBJ2-1, the V gene TRBV7-9; 15 bases map to TRBD2. The CDR3 has 17 residues. The trim removed 3 bases at V and 4 bases at J, leaving 4 bases unmatched. The V gene's germline CDR1 is SEHNR and CDR2 FQNEAQ (reference sequence). The CDR3 sequence is CASSFGLAGGLYNEQFF. Here the CDR3 DNA reads TGTGCCAGCAGCTTCGGACTAGCGGGAGGGTTGTACAATGAGCAGTTCTTC. Full variable domain (rest looked up from reference TRBV7-9 and TRBJ2-1): DTGVSQNPRHKITKRGQNVTFRCDPISEHNRLYWYRQTLGQGPEFLTYFQNEAQLEKSRLLSDRFSAERPKGSFSTLEIQRTEQGDSAMYLCASSFGLAGGLYNEQFFGPGTRLTVL.

The CDR3 region has the DNA TGTGCCAGCACCTCGGGAGGCAGACAAGCTGGCTACACCTTC. This encodes CASTSGGRQAGYTF. This chain uses TRBV6-5 with TRBJ1-2, with unresolved D. Germline-derived CDR1 and CDR2 are MNHEY and SVGAGI. With 7 bases removed from V and 7 bases from J, the gap between germline ends came to 19 bases. The CDR3 sequence is 14 residues long.

The CDR3 DNA follows: TGTGCCAGCAGCCAAGGAGGGACAGGTCTTGGAACTTATGGCTACACCTTC. It yields the protein CASSQGGTGLGTYGYTF. V and J are TRBV4-2 and TRBJ1-2; 8 bases fit TRBD1. Losses at the gene ends were 1 base for V and 5 bases for J; bases not matched to a gene: 12. The CDR3 consists of 17 residues. The germline V gene has CDR1 LGHNA and CDR2 YNFKEQ.

CDR3 sequence: CASSRDRSSYEQYF. The CDR3 region has the DNA TGTGCCAGCAGTCGAGACAGGAGCTCCTACGAGCAGTACTTC. This chain links TRBV7-6 with TRBJ2-7; maybe TRBD1 (6 bases). The CDR3 spans 14 residues. The germline V gene has CDR1 SGHVS and CDR2 FNYEAQ. The V end was cut by 6 bases, the J end by 0 bases, with 12 bases between.